Each of the 23 T cell receptor beta chains below was sequenced from the same sample in a study of blood T cell repertoires in COVID-19. The repertoire was sequenced with immunoSEQ multiplex PCR; TCRdb's copy has only in-frame clones and lacks some. The sample has around 310,000 clones; about 90% are singletons. The sequenced sample consisted of PBMCs or T cells enriched from blood (not recorded which). Every receptor here comes from a man aged 30-40 years who had recovered from COVID-19.

The rearrangement links TRBV5-1 to TRBJ1-2, with a tentative D call TRBD1 (6 bases). Trimming cost V 3 bases and J 4 bases, with 10 bases left between them. Germline assignment: CDR1 SGHRS and CDR2 YFSETQ. CDR3 length: 13 amino acids. The CDR3 DNA reads TGCGCCAGCAGCTCGACAGGAGGCTATGGCTACACCTTC. Protein: CASSSTGGYGYTF.

The CDR3 protein is CASSKAGVEGAYNEQFF. DNA for the CDR3: TGTGCCAGCAGCAAAGCGGGGGTCGAGGGGGCCTACAATGAGCAGTTCTTC. The chain is built from TRBV21-1 and TRBJ2-1; the D call of TRBD1 is as the table states it, not checked on the DNA. TRBV21-1 is shown as a pseudogene. The CDR3 spans 17 residues.

The chain joins TRBV21-1 to TRBJ2-1; TRBD2 reflects the table's D call only, with no check against the DNA. TRBV21-1 is described as a pseudogene. The CDR3 extends over 16 amino acids. CDR3 sequence reads: CASSKAGLSSYNEQFF. CDR3 coding DNA: TGTGCCAGCAGCAAAGCGGGACTGAGCTCCTACAATGAGCAGTTCTTC.

The rearrangement joins TRBV6-5 to TRBJ1-6; 7 nucleotides agree with TRBD1. J gave up 9 bases and V 7 bases, and 6 bases lay outside the gene matches. The CDR3 covers 13 residues. Germline CDR1 reads MNHEY; CDR2 reads SVGAGI. The CDR3 spells CASKTGFGSPLHF. The CDR3 nucleotides are TGTGCCAGCAAGACAGGGTTCGGTTCACCCCTCCACTTT.

The CDR3 bases are TGTGCCAGCAGTCCTCAGACAGGGACGTTCTACGAGCAGTACTTC. It yields the protein CASSPQTGTFYEQYF. This chain connects TRBV28 to TRBJ2-7, with 7 positions matching TRBD1. Germline values: CDR1 MDHEN, CDR2 SYDVKM. V shed 5 bases, J shed 3 bases, and the junction held 10 bases outside the gene matches. The CDR3 is made up of 15 amino acids.

The chain uses TRBV5-1 and TRBJ1-2; TRBD1 aligns across 9 bases. CDR1 is SGHRS and CDR2 is YFSETQ in the germline V gene. The trim removed 0 bases at V and 6 bases at J, leaving 6 bases unmatched. This CDR3 is 15 amino acids long. The CDR3 loop reads CASSLGTDRGDGYTF. DNA for the CDR3: TGCGCCAGCAGCTTGGGAACGGACAGGGGTGATGGCTACACCTTC. Supplemented by reference TRBV5-1 and TRBJ1-2, the full variable domain reads KAGVTQTPRYLIKTRGQQVTLSCSPISGHRSVSWYQQTPGQGLQFLFEYFSETQRNKGNFPGRFSGRQFSNSRSEMNVSTLELGDSALYLCASSLGTDRGDGYTFGSGTRLTVV.

The CDR3 loop reads CASSYSLRQGYSPLHF. The CDR3 coding sequence is TGTGCCAGCAGTTACTCGCTGAGGCAGGGATATTCACCCCTCCACTTT. The chain carries TRBV6-6 and TRBJ1-6; TRBD1 might be the D (5 bases). The CDR3 has 16 residues. The V gene's germline CDR1 is MNHNY and CDR2 SVGAGI (reference sequence). V was cut by 0 bases and J by 8 bases, with 14 bases left in between.

This chain links TRBV2 with TRBJ1-1, with a possible D match to TRBD1 (5 bases). V lost 4 bases to trimming and J lost 5 bases, with 14 bases between them. CDR3 size: 14 residues. Germline values: CDR1 SNHLY, CDR2 FYNNEI. This CDR3 is CASSAVGGSTEAFF. The CDR3 DNA is TGTGCCAGCAGTGCTGTGGGGGGGAGTACTGAAGCTTTCTTT.

The chain has TRBV24-1 and TRBJ2-7; D is perhaps TRBD2 (7 bases). V lost 2 bases and J lost 2, with 21 bases in between. The CDR3 runs 18 residues. CDR1 is KGHDR, CDR2 SFDVKD, per germline. CDR3 nucleotide sequence: TGTGCCACCAGTGATTCTACAATGGGGGGGCCCCGGGCCTACGAGCAGTACTTC. Encoded protein: CATSDSTMGGPRAYEQYF.

This clone came up once. The V call is TRBV18, the J call TRBJ1-3; no reliable D call. The CDR3 sequence is 16 residues long. V was clipped by 0 bases and J by 0 bases, with 9 bases between them. The germline CDR1 and CDR2 sequences are KGHSH and LQKENI. The CDR3 DNA follows: TGTGCCAGCTCACCACCGAACCCGAGCTCTGGAAACACCATATATTTT. It translates to CASSPPNPSSGNTIYF.

Only a few counts were recorded for this clone. Other nucleotide sequences from this sample produce the same CDR3. The chain uses TRBV3-1 (or the pseudogene TRBV3-2) and TRBJ2-7; D is possibly TRBD1 (5 bases). The length of the CDR3 is 14 residues. V lost 1 base to trimming and J lost 2 bases, with 9 bases between them. Germline lookup yields CDR1 LGHDT and CDR2 YNNKEL (reference sequence). The chain's CDR3 is CASSQGQGPYEQYF. The CDR3, as DNA: TGTGCCAGCAGCCAAGGCCAGGGTCCCTACGAGCAGTACTTC.

Worth noting for this clone: The junction does not match germline at one end; this may be a read error. The chain links TRBV11-2 to TRBJ2-7, with 9 positions matching TRBD1. Germline lookup yields CDR1 SGHAT and CDR2 FQNNGV. This CDR3 is 15 amino acids long. CDR3 bases: TGTGCCAGCAGCTTAGGGGGGACAGGGTACCCCTCCATCGACTTC. Translated, it gives CASSLGGTGYPSIDF.

The chain is built from TRBV10-1 and TRBJ2-1, with 9 nucleotides matching TRBD2. The CDR3 runs 16 residues. V shed 2 bases and J 5 bases; nucleotides not matched to a gene: 7. Germline CDR1 WNHNN, CDR2 SYGVQD (reference sequence). DNA for the CDR3: TGCGCCAGCAGTGAGGGTCGGCGGGGGGGCAACAATGAGCAGTTCTTC. The encoded protein is CASSEGRRGGNNEQFF.

This chain connects TRBV7-6 to TRBJ2-5; D is uncertain. Germline values: CDR1 SGHVS, CDR2 FNYEAQ. The CDR3 has 15 residues. Trimming shortened V by 2 bases and J by 4 bases, and 14 bases separated the two germline ends. The CDR3 DNA reads TGTGCCAGCAGCTTAATCGGCGGCCGATCAGAGACCCAGTACTTC. It encodes CASSLIGGRSETQYF.

The V call is TRBV7-9, the J call TRBJ1-4, with D tentatively TRBD1 (6 bases). Germline-derived CDR1 and CDR2 are SEHNR and FQNEAQ (reference sequence). V was pared by 3 bases and J by 4 bases, with 9 bases between. The CDR3 consists of 14 residues. This CDR3 is CASSLTGVNEKLFF. In nucleotides, the CDR3 is TGTGCCAGCAGCTTGACAGGAGTTAATGAAAAACTGTTTTTT. The full variable domain, rest sourced from reference TRBV7-9 and TRBJ1-4, is DTGVSQNPRHKITKRGQNVTFRCDPISEHNRLYWYRQTLGQGPEFLTYFQNEAQLEKSRLLSDRFSAERPKGSFSTLEIQRTEQGDSAMYLCASSLTGVNEKLFFGSGTQLSVL.

The J gene is TRBJ2-1, the V gene TRBV5-1, with 10 bases matching TRBD1. The V gene end was trimmed by 4 bases and the J gene end by 7 bases; junction bases not matched to a gene: 8. In germline, CDR1 is SGHRS, CDR2 YFSETQ. This CDR3 contains 15 residues. The CDR3 DNA reads as TGCGCCAGCAGCATGGGACAGGGGATCATAAATGAGCAGTTCTTC. Protein sequence: CASSMGQGIINEQFF.

J is TRBJ2-7 and V is TRBV28, with 8 bases identical to TRBD1. Per germline, CDR1 MDHEN and CDR2 SYDVKM. The trim removed 6 bases at V and 0 bases at J, leaving 4 bases unmatched. The CDR3 is 14 residues long. The CDR3 nucleotides read TGTGCCAGCAGCCACAGGGGGGACTCCTACGAGCAGTACTTC. It translates to CASSHRGDSYEQYF. Full variable domain (remainder filled in from reference TRBV28 and TRBJ2-7): DVKVTQSSRYLVKRTGEKVFLECVQDMDHENMFWYRQDPGLGLRLIYFSYDVKMKEKGDIPEGYSVSREKKERFSLILESASTNQTSMYLCASSHRGDSYEQYFGPGTRLTVT.

This chain uses TRBV3-1 (or the pseudogene TRBV3-2) with TRBJ2-7; 9 bases are a match to TRBD1. The CDR3 is made up of 13 amino acids. The trim removed 4 bases at V and 2 bases at J, leaving 0 bases unmatched. Germline-derived CDR1 and CDR2 are LGHDT and YNNKEL (reference sequence). CDR3 nucleotide sequence: TGTGCCAGCAGCCGACAGGGGGCCTACGAGCAGTACTTC. This codes for CASSRQGAYEQYF.

This chain uses TRBV19 with TRBJ2-2; 10 nucleotides agree with TRBD1. The ends lost 5 bases at V and 5 bases at J; junction bases unmatched: 5. CDR1 and CDR2 (germline): LNHDA, SQIVND (reference sequence). The CDR3 loop spans 15 amino acids. CDR3 loop: CASSLGTGVTGELFF. Written as DNA, the CDR3 is TGTGCCAGTAGTCTCGGGACAGGGGTAACCGGGGAGCTGTTTTTT.

V is TRBV2 and J is TRBJ1-1, with D perhaps matching TRBD1 (5 bases). This CDR3 is built from 13 residues. CDR1 is SNHLY, CDR2 FYNNEI, per germline. The ends were cut back, 6 bases at V and 3 bases at J, with 11 bases in the middle. CDR3 loop: CASSSDMDTEAFF. In nucleotides, the CDR3 is TGTGCCAGCAGCTCGGACATGGACACTGAAGCTTTCTTT.

The DNA of the CDR3 is TGTGCCAGCAGCTTAGTTGGGTCAGGGGACTATGGCTACACCTTC. Protein: CASSLVGSGDYGYTF. The V and J genes are TRBV11-2 and TRBJ1-2; the D gene is possibly TRBD1 (6 bases). Trimming cost V 1 base and J 3 bases, with 12 bases left between them. The germline V gene has CDR1 SGHAT and CDR2 FQNNGV. The CDR3 totals 15 residues.

The V and J genes are TRBV13 and TRBJ2-1, with a possible D match to TRBD1 (6 bases). Germline V lookup: CDR1 PRHDT, CDR2 FYEKMQ (reference sequence). Trimming took off 2 bases at V and 6 bases at J, with 17 bases between the two ends. This CDR3 has 16 residues. CDR3 in DNA: TGTGCCAGCAGCTTAACAGGGACACTTTACAGCAATGAGCAGTTCTTC. The encoded protein is CASSLTGTLYSNEQFF.

This chain joins TRBV3-1 (or the pseudogene TRBV3-2) and TRBJ2-5, with D tentatively TRBD2 (5 bases). The V and J ends lost 4 bases and 5 bases respectively, with 17 bases between them. This CDR3 is 15 amino acids long. CDR1 and CDR2 from the germline V gene are LGHDT and YNNKEL (reference sequence). DNA of the CDR3: TGTGCCAGCAGCCGGCAGCCCGGGCGGGTGGAGACCCAGTACTTC. As protein: CASSRQPGRVETQYF.